The 2 T cell receptor beta chains in this list originate from one sample, sequenced in a study of blood T cell repertoires in COVID-19. Libraries were prepared by immunoSEQ multiplex PCR; TCRdb keeps only in-frame clonotypes and omits some of them. This sample has about 180,000 clones; roughly 89% occur once, and the top ten carry approximately 2.1%. The sequenced sample was PBMCs or T cells enriched from blood (not recorded which). Receptors were obtained from a woman aged 40-49 years with acute COVID-19.

This chain joins TRBV19 and TRBJ1-5; 10 bases align to TRBD1. The CDR3 runs to 15 residues. Germline assignment: CDR1 LNHDA and CDR2 SQIVND (reference sequence). V lost 5 bases and J lost 0; bases outside the gene matches: 1. Written as DNA, the CDR3 is TGTGCCAGTAGTGGGACAGGGGCTAGCAATCAGCCCCAGCATTTT. It yields the protein CASSGTGASNQPQHF.

The chain is built from TRBV2 and TRBJ2-5; tentative D call: TRBD2 (6 bases). CDR3 length: 15 residues. Germline V lookup: CDR1 SNHLY, CDR2 FYNNEI. The germline V and J ends were trimmed by 7 bases and 4 bases, with 19 bases remaining between them. CDR3 bases: TGTGCCAGCACCGAACGGGACTTTTGGGGAGAGACCCAGTACTTC. As protein: CASTERDFWGETQYF.